This T cell receptor (beta chain) was sequenced during a study of response to subunit inactivated influenza vaccine. Points from the study as a whole: Few additional T cells are recruited per seasonal influenza vaccination, authors suggested.

CDR1 is SGHRS and CDR2 is YFSETQ in the germline V gene. The junction had 10 bases not matched to a gene; V was cut back by 5 bases and J by 4 bases. This CDR3 contains 15 residues. TCRdb fed the RT-PCR reads into MiXCR, producing one record per CDR3 protein. The repertoire has a few hundred thousand distinct CDR3 sequences, approximately 11% of them found once; the top ten carry about an eighth. This clonotype showed up just once. Its antigen is unidentified. The specimen was PBMCs from blood, collected more than 35 days after vaccination. This chain joins TRBV5-1 and TRBJ1-2; 8 bases fit TRBD1. This TCR was recovered from a man between 45 and 60 years old who received an inactivated influenza vaccine. The DNA of the CDR3 is TGCGCCAGCAGGCCAGGGGGCCCAAACCCCTATGGCTACACCTTC. It translates to CASRPGGPNPYGYTF.